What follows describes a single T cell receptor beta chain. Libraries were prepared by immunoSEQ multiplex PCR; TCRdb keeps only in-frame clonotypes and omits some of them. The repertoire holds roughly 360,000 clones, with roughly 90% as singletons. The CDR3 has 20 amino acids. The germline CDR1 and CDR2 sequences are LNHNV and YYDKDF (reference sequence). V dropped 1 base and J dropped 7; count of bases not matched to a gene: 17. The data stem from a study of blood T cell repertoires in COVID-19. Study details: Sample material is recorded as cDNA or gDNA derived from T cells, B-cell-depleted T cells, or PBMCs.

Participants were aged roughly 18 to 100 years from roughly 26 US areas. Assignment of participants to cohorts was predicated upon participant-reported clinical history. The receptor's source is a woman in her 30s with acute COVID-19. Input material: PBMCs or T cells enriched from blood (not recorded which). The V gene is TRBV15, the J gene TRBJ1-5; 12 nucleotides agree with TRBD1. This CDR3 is CATSRGIFTQGQGARQPQHF. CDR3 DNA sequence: TGTGCCACCAGCAGAGGCATCTTCACCCAGGGACAGGGGGCTCGGCAGCCCCAGCATTTT.